In this sample, the clone carrying this TCR beta chain turned up a few times. Its antigen is currently unknown. TCRdb re-analysed the RT-PCR reads in MiXCR, keeping a single row per CDR3 protein. Of 650,000 to 800,000 distinct CDR3 sequences in the sample, around 13% are singletons; the top ten hold approximately 6.5%. This sample is part of a study of response to subunit inactivated influenza vaccine. General study results and limits: The authors suggested that every seasonal influenza vaccination recruits few new T cells.

Trimming shortened V by 3 bases and J by 1 base, and 13 bases separated the two germline ends. This CDR3 is 15 amino acids long. CDR1 MDHEN and CDR2 SYDVKM come from the germline V gene. The sample was PBMCs from blood, taken approximately 15 days before vaccination. This TCR was recovered from a man aged 50 or older who received an inactivated influenza vaccine. The gene calls are TRBV28 and TRBJ2-7; possible D gene TRBD2, 5 bases. CDR3 DNA sequence: TGTGCCAGCAGTTTTAGTGGGAGTGCGTCCTACGAGCAGTACTTC. This translates into CASSFSGSASYEQYF.